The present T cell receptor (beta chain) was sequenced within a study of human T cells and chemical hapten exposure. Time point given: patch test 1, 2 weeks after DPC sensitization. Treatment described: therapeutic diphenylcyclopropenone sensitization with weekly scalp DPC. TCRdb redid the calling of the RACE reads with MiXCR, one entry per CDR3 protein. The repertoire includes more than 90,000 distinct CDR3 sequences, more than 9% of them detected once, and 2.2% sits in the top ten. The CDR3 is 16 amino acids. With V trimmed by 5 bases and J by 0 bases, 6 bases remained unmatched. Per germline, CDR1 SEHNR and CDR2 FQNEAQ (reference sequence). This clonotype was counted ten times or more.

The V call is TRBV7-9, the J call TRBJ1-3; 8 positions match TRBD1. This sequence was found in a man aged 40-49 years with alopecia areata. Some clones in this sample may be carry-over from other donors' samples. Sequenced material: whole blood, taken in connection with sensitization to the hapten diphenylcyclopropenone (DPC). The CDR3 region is CASSPRTGSSGNTIYF. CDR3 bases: TGTGCCAGCAGCCCAAGGACAGGGAGCTCTGGAAACACCATATATTTT.